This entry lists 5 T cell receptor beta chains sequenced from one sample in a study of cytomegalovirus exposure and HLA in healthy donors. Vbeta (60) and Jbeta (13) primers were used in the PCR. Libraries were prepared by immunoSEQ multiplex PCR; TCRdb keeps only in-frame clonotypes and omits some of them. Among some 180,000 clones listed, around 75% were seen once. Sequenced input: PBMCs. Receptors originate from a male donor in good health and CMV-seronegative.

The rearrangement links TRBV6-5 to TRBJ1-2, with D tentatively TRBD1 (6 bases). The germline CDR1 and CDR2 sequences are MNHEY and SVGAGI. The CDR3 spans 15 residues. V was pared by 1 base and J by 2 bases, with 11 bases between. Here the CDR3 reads CASSYYRELNYGYTF. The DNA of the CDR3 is TGTGCCAGCAGTTACTACAGGGAATTGAACTATGGCTACACCTTC.

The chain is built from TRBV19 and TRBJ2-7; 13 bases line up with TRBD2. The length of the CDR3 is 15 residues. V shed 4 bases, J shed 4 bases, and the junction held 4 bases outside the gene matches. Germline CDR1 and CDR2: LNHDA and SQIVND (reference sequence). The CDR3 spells CASSTLAGGPYEQYF. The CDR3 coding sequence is TGTGCCAGTAGTACACTAGCGGGAGGGCCTTACGAGCAGTACTTC. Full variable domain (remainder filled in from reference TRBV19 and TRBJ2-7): DGGITQSPKYLFRKEGQNVTLSCEQNLNHDAMYWYRQDPGQGLRLIYYSQIVNDFQKGDIAEGYSVSREKKESFPLTVTSAQKNPTAFYLCASSTLAGGPYEQYFGPGTRLTVT.

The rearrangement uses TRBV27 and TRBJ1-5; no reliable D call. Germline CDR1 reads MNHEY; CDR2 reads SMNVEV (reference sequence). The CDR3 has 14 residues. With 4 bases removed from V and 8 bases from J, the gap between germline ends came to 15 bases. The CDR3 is CASSSGFKAEPQHF. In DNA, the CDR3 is TGTGCCAGCAGTTCGGGGTTCAAGGCTGAGCCCCAGCATTTT.

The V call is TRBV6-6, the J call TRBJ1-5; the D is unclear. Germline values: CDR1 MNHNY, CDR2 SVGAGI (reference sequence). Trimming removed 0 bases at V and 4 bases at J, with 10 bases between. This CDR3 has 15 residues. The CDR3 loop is CASSYSAGKNQPQHF. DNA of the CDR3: TGTGCCAGCAGTTACTCAGCGGGAAAGAATCAGCCCCAGCATTTT.

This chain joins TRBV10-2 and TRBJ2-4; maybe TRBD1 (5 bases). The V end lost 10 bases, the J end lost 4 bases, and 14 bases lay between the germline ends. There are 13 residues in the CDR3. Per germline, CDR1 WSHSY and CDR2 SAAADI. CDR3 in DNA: TGCGCCACGACAGCGCTGGGTAAAAACATTCAGTACTTC. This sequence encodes CATTALGKNIQYF.